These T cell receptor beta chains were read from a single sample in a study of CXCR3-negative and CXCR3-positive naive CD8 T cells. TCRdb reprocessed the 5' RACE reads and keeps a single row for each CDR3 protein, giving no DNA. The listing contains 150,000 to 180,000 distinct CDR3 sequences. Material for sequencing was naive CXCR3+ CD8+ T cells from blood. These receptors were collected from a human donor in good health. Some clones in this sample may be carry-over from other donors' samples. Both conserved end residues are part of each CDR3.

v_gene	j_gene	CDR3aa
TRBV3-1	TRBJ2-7	CASSQEPDLYREQYF
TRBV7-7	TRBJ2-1	CASSLNPAGDEQFF
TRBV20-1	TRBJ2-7	CSAAYATYEQYF
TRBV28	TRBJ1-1	CASSVEAEGDTEAFF
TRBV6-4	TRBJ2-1	CASSDSGGGFNEQFF
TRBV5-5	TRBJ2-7	CASSLGPSGYEQYF
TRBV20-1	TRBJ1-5	CSARDEQSNQPQHF
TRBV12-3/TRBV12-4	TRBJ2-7	CASSLEPPTVQYF
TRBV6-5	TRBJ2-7	CASSSTSGRRYEQYF
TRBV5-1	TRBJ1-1	CASIPGRGANTEAFF
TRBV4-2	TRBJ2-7	CASSQELTVAYEQYF
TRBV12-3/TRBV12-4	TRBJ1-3	CASSFFDLGNTIYF
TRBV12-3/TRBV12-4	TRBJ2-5	CASSRSGTDQETQYF
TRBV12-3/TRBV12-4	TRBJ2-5	CASSGTLTGGQKETQYF
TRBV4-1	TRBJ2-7	CASSLEVGGRASYEQYF
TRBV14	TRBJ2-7	CASSQPRDLSYEQYF
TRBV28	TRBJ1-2	CASSLWAGTQGYTF
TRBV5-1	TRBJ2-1	CASSWGAWIGSYNEQFF
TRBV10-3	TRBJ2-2	CAISESSGGEPGELFF
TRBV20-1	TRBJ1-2	CSARVSGHYGYTF
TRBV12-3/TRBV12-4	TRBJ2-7	CASSLTSGAYEQYF
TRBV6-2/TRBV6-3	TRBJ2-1	CASSYPGVGEQFF
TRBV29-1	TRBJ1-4	CSVEAWDSANEKLFF
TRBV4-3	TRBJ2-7	CASSQGPAGVYEQYF
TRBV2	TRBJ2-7	CASSSRRIAGAYEQYF
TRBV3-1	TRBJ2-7	CASSQDTSGEQYF
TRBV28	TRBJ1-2	CASSLGTAAANYGYTF
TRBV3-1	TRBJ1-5	CASSRGGGNQPQHF